One sample yielded the 3 T cell receptor beta chains listed below, sequenced in a study of immune cell composition in non-small cell lung cancer (dated by TCRdb to 2016 to 2017). Libraries were made using the immunoSEQ multiplex PCR assay. TCRdb took this table from immuneACCESS and kept in-frame rearrangements with V and J called. Such tables lack part of the clones; where checked against another copy, unresolved V genes explain under half of the gap, and the rest is unexplained. This sample lists approximately 4,000 clones; around 68% were detected once. The ten most abundant clones make up roughly 27% of the sample. The sample was lung tumor tissue. These receptor sequences come from a human donor with non-small cell lung cancer.

The chain links TRBV5-1 to TRBJ2-7; 8 bases fit TRBD2. V was pared by 0 bases and J by 3 bases, with 2 bases of the junction left unmatched. Germline CDR1 SGHRS, CDR2 YFSETQ. CDR3 length: 14 amino acids. The DNA of the CDR3 is TGCGCCAGCAGCTTGGGGACTAGCAACTACGAGCAGTACTTC. This translates into CASSLGTSNYEQYF.

V gene TRBV4-2 combines with J gene TRBJ2-7; TRBD2 matches at 10 bases. J lost 6 bases, V lost 1 base, and 9 bases had no gene match. Germline V gene data show CDR1 as LGHNA and CDR2 as YNFKEQ. The CDR3 has 16 residues. The CDR3 reads CASSQGIQAGGAEQYF. Written as DNA, the CDR3 is TGTGCCAGCAGCCAAGGGATCCAAGCGGGAGGGGCCGAGCAGTACTTC.

V gene TRBV28 combines with J gene TRBJ2-5; a possible D gene is TRBD1 (6 bases). The CDR3 totals 15 residues. The V end lost 6 bases, the J end lost 4 bases, and 18 bases lay between the germline ends. Germline V gene sequence: CDR1 MDHEN, CDR2 SYDVKM. CDR3 loop: CASSRRGGVVETQYF. The CDR3, as DNA: TGTGCCAGCAGCCGCAGGGGTGGGGTAGTAGAGACCCAGTACTTC. The full variable domain, with the rest looked up from reference TRBV28 and TRBJ2-5, is DVKVTQSSRYLVKRTGEKVFLECVQDMDHENMFWYRQDPGLGLRLIYFSYDVKMKEKGDIPEGYSVSREKKERFSLILESASTNQTSMYLCASSRRGGVVETQYFGPGTRLLVL.